The rows below give T cell receptor beta chains drawn from one sample of a study of OX40 agonist ivuxolimab in advanced cancers. Profiled with immunoSEQ multiplex PCR; TCRdb holds only in-frame clones, not every one. This table holds about 84,000 clones, 94% found once. The sequences come from CD4+ or CD8+ T cells sorted from blood, collected in a trial of the OX40 agonist ivuxolimab. These receptors were collected from an adult with an advanced solid tumor such as melanoma, head and neck, liver or kidney cancer. CDR3s include the opening cysteine and the closing phenylalanine or tryptophan. D genes are given only for firm matches. Some rows mark clone size as missing; the rest say once, few, many or name a class of expanded clone.

j_call v_call d_call clone_size cdr3_aa cdr3_nt
TRBJ2-1 TRBV27 - - CASGPFAGQFF TGTGCCAGCGGCCCCTTCGCTGGGCAGTTCTTC
TRBJ2-2 TRBV13 - - CASSLRTGELFF TGTGCCAGCAGCTTGAGGACCGGGGAGCTGTTTTTT
TRBJ2-5 TRBV7-3 - - CASGPSGGVGETQYF TGTGCCAGCGGCCCCTCCGGAGGAGTGGGGGAGACCCAGTACTTC
TRBJ2-1 TRBV7-8 - - CASSKHRGGSSYNEQFF TGTGCCAGCAGCAAGCATCGGGGCGGAAGCTCCTACAATGAGCAGTTCTTC
TRBJ2-7 TRBV4-3 - - CASSHERGIQGRIPYEQYF TGCGCCAGCAGCCACGAAAGAGGTATTCAGGGACGGATCCCCTACGAGCAGTACTTC
TRBJ2-3 TRBV10-3 TRBD1 once CAISRQGPDTQYF TGTGCCATCAGTCGACAGGGTCCAGATACGCAGTATTTT
TRBJ2-3 TRBV4-1 - - CASSHGWDESTDTQYF TGCGCCAGCAGCCACGGGTGGGACGAGAGCACAGATACGCAGTATTTT
TRBJ1-2 TRBV27 - - CASSAGSFNYGYTF TGTGCCAGCAGTGCTGGATCCTTTAACTATGGCTACACCTTC
TRBJ2-7 TRBV27 - few CASSLSKWSYEQYF TGTGCCAGCAGTTTATCGAAGTGGTCCTACGAGCAGTACTTC
TRBJ2-1 TRBV7-2 TRBD2 - CASSLAWAGVHNEQFF TGTGCCAGCAGCTTAGCGTGGGCGGGAGTGCACAATGAGCAGTTCTTC